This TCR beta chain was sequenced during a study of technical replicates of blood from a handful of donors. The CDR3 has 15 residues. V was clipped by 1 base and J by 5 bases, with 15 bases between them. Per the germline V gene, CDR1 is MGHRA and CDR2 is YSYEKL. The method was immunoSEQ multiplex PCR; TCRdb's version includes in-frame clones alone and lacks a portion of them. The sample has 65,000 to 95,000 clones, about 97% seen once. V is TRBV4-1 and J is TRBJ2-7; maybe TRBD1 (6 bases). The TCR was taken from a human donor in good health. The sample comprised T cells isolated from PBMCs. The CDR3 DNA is TGCGCCAGCAGCCAAGGGGCAGGGGATTACGACGAGCAGTACTTC. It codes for CASSQGAGDYDEQYF.